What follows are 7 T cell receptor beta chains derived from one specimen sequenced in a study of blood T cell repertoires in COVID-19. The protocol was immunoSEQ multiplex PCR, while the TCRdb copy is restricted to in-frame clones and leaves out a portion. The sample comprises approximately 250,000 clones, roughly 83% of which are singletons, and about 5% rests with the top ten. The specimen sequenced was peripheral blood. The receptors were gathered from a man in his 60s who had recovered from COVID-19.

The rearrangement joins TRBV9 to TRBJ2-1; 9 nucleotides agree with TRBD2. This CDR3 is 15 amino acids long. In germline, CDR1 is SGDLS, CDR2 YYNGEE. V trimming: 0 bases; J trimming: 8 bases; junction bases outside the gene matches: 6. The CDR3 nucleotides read TGTGCCAGCAGCGTAGGGGCGGGGGGGCCCTATGAGCAGTTCTTC. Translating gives CASSVGAGGPYEQFF.

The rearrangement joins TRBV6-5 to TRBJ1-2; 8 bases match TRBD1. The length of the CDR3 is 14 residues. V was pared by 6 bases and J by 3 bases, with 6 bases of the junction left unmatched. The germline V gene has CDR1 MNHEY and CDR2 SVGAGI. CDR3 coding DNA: TGTGCCAGCAGCGAGGGACAGGCTGACTATGGCTACACCTTC. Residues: CASSEGQADYGYTF.

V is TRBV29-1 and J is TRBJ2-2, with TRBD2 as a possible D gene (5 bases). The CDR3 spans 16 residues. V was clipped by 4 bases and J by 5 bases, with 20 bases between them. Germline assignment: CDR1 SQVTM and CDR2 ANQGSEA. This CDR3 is CSVALAFGRPTGELFF. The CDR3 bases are TGCAGCGTTGCCCTCGCGTTTGGGAGACCAACCGGGGAGCTGTTTTTT.

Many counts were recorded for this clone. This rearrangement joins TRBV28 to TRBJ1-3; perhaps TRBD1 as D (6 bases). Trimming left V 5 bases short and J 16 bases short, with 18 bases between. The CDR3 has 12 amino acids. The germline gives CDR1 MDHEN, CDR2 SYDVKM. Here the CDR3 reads CASSPGKTGWYF. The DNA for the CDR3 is TGTGCCAGCAGTCCAGGGAAAACAGGGTGGTATTTT.

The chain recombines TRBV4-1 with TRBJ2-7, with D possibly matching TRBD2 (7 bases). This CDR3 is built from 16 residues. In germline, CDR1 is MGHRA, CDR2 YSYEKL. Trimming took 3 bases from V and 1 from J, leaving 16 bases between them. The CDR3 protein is CASSQGGLAVSYEQYF. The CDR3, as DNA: TGCGCCAGCAGCCAGGGGGGGCTAGCGGTATCCTACGAGCAGTACTTC.

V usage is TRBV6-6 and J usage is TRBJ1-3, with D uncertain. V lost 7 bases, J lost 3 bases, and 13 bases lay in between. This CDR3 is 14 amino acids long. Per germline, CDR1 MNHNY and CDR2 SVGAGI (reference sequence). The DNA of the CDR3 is TGTGCCAGCACAGAAGGAGGAATTGGAAACACCATATATTTT. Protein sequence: CASTEGGIGNTIYF.

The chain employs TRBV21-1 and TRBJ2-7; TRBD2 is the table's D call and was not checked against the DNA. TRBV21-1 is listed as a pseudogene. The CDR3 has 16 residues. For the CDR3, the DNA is TGTGCCAGCAGCAAAGAAGGGACTAGCGGGAGTTACGAGCAGTACTTC. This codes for CASSKEGTSGSYEQYF.